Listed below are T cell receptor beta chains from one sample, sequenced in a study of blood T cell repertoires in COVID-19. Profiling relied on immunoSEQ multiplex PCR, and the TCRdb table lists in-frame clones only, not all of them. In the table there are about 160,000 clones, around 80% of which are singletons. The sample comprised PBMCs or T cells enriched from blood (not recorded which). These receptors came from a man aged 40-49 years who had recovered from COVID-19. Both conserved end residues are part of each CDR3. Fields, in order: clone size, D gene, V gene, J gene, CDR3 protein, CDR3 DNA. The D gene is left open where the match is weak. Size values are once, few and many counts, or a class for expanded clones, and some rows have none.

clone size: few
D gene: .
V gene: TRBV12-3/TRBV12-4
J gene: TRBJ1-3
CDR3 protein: CATGRDSGNTIYF
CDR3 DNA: TGTGCCACCGGCCGGGACTCTGGAAACACCATATATTTT

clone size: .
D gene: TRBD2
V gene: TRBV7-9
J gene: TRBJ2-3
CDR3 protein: CASSSGSSGGAETQYF
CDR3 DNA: TGTGCCAGCAGCTCCGGGTCTAGCGGGGGGGCCGAAACGCAGTATTTT

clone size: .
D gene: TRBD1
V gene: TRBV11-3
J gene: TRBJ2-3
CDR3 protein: CASSLDGTGLDTQYF
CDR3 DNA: TGTGCCAGCAGCTTAGATGGGACAGGCTTAGATACGCAGTATTTT

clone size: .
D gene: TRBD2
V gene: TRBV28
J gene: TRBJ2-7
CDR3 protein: CASSPPPGLAYEQYF
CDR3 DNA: TGTGCCAGCAGTCCGCCTCCGGGACTAGCGTACGAGCAGTACTTC

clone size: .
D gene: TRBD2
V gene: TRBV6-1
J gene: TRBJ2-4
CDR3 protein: CASSALASGGGTIQYF
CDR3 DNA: TGTGCCAGCAGTGCGTTAGCTAGCGGGGGGGGGACCATTCAGTACTTC

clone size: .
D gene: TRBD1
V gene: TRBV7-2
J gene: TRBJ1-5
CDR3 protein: CASSIEQGFQPQHF
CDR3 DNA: TGTGCCAGCAGCATCGAACAGGGGTTCCAGCCCCAGCATTTT

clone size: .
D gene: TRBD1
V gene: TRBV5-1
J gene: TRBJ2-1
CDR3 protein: CASSPTRTGVHNEQFF
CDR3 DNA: TGCGCCAGCAGCCCGACCCGGACAGGCGTGCACAATGAGCAGTTCTTC

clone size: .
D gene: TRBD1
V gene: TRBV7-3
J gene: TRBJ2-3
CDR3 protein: CASSLGTGGGPDTQYF
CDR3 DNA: TGTGCCAGCAGCTTAGGGACAGGGGGTGGTCCAGATACGCAGTATTTT

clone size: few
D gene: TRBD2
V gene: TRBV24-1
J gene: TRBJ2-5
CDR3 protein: CATSDLRFGGKETQYF
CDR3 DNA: TGTGCCACCAGTGATTTGCGGTTCGGGGGGAAAGAGACCCAGTACTTC

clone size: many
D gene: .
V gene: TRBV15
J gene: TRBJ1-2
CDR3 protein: CATSRDRGGQGYTF
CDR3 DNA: TGTGCCACCAGCAGAGATCGCGGGGGGCAAGGCTACACCTTC

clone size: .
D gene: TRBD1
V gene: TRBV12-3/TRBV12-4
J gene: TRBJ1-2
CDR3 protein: CASSLTGHYGYTF
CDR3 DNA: TGTGCCAGCAGTCTGACAGGGCACTATGGCTACACCTTC

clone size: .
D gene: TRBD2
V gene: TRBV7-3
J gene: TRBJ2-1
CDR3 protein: CASSVLPSGGGREQFF
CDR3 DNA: TGTGCCAGCAGCGTCCTCCCTAGCGGGGGGGGCAGGGAGCAGTTCTTC

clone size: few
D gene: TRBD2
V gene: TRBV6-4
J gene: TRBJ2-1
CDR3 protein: CASSLGLAAVNEQFF
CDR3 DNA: TGTGCCAGCTCATTAGGACTAGCGGCGGTCAATGAGCAGTTCTTC

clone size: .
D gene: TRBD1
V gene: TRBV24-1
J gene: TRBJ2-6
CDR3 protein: CATSDLPGGPFSGANVLTF
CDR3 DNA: TGTGCCACCAGTGACCTCCCAGGGGGACCCTTCTCTGGGGCCAACGTCCTGACTTTC

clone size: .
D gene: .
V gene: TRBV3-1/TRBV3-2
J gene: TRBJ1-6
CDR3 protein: CASSHSRSRSSPLHF
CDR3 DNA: TGTGCCAGCAGCCACTCACGGTCACGGAGTTCACCCCTCCACTTT

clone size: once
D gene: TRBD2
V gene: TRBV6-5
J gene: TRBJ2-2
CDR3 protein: CASSSRYGGTRELFF
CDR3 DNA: TGTGCCAGCAGTTCACGTTACGGGGGGACCAGGGAGCTGTTTTTT

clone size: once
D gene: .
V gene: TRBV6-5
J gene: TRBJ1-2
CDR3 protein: CASSPAGEYGYTF
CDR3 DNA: TGTGCCAGCAGTCCGGCAGGGGAGTATGGCTACACCTTC

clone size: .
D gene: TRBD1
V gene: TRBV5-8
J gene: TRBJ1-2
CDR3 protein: CASSLPGQGENGYTF
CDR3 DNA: TGTGCCAGCAGCTTACCGGGACAGGGAGAGAATGGCTACACCTTC

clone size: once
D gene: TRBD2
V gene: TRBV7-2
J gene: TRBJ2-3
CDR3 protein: CASSFAGGQDTQYF
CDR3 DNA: TGTGCCAGCAGCTTCGCGGGGGGGCAAGATACGCAGTATTTT

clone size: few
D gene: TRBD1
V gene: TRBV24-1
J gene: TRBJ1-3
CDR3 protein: CATRRQGGSGNTIYF
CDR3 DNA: TGTGCCACCAGAAGACAGGGGGGCTCTGGAAACACCATATATTTT

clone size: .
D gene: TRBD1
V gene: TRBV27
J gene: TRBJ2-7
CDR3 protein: CASSLGQTFYEQYF
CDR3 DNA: TGTGCCAGCAGTTTGGGACAGACTTTCTACGAGCAGTACTTC

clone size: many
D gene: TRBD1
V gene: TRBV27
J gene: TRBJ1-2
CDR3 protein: CASSQGQGRNYGYTF
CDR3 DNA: TGTGCCAGCAGTCAGGGACAGGGCCGTAACTATGGCTACACCTTC

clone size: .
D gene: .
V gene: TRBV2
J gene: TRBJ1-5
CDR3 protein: CASSENRALQPQHF
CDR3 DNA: TGTGCCAGCAGTGAAAACAGGGCTCTGCAGCCCCAGCATTTT

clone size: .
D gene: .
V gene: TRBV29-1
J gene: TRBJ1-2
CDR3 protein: CSVEDRAKANYGYTF
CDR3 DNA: TGCAGCGTTGAAGATCGCGCCAAAGCTAACTATGGCTACACCTTC

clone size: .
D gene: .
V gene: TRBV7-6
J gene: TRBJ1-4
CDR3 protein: CASSKGRGQQALNEKLFF
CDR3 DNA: TGTGCCAGCAGCAAGGGGCGAGGACAACAGGCCCTAAATGAAAAACTGTTTTTT

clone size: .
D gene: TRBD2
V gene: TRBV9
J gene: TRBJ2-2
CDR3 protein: CASSVMASGNTGELFF
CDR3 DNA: TGTGCCAGCAGCGTAATGGCTAGCGGTAACACCGGGGAGCTGTTTTTT

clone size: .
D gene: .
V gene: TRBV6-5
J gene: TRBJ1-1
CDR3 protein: CASRPPGKITEAFF
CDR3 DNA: TGTGCCAGCAGACCCCCAGGGAAAATCACTGAAGCTTTCTTT

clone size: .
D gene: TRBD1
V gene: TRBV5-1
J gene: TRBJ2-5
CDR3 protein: CASSLAAGTGGTEKTQYF
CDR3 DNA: TGCGCCAGCAGCTTGGCCGCCGGGACAGGGGGCACAGAGAAGACCCAGTACTTC

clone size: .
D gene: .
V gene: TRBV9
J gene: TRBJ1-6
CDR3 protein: CASSVGAGYGSPLHF
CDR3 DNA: TGTGCCAGCAGCGTAGGCGCAGGGTATGGGTCACCCCTCCACTTT

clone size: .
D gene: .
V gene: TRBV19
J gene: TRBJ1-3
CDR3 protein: CASSDSRQTSGNTIYF
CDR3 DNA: TGTGCCAGTAGCGACTCTAGACAGACCTCTGGAAACACCATATATTTT

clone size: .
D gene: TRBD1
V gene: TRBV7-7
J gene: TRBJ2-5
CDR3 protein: CASSPQLTGAETQYF
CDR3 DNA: TGTGCCAGCAGCCCACAGTTAACAGGGGCAGAGACCCAGTACTTC

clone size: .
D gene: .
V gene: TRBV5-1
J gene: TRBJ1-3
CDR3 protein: CASRSAGTPGNTIYF
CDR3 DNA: TGCGCCAGCAGGTCGGCAGGGACACCTGGAAACACCATATATTTT

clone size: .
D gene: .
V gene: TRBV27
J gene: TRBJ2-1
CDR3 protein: CASTGASNEQFF
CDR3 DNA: TGTGCCAGCACCGGAGCTAGCAATGAGCAGTTCTTC

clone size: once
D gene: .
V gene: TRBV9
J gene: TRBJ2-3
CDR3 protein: CASSSTWGPTDTQYF
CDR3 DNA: TGTGCCAGCTCCTCGACGTGGGGGCCCACAGATACGCAGTATTTT

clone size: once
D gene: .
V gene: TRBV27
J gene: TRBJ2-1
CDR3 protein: CASSLPHSAGARNEQFF
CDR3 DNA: TGTGCCAGCAGTTTACCTCATTCGGCGGGGGCCAGGAATGAGCAGTTCTTC

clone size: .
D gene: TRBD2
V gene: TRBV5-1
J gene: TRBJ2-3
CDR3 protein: CASSLFTSVSTDTQYF
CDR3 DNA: TGCGCCAGCAGCTTGTTTACTAGCGTCTCCACAGATACGCAGTATTTT

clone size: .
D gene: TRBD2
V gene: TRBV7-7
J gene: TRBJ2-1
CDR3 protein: CASSPGTSGGNEQFF
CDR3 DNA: TGTGCCAGCAGCCCGGGGACTAGCGGGGGGAATGAGCAGTTCTTC

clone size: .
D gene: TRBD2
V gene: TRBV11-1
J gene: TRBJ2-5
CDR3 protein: CASSLALAGGPQETQYF
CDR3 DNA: TGTGCCAGCAGCTTAGCGCTAGCGGGGGGCCCTCAAGAGACCCAGTACTTC

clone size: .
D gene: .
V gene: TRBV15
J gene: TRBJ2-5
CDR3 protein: CATSRDGAGAQETQYF
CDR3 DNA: TGTGCCACCAGCAGAGATGGGGCGGGGGCCCAAGAGACCCAGTACTTC

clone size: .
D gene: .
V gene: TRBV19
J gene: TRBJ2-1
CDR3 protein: CASSIVGGASSYNEQFF
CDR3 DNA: TGTGCCAGTAGTATAGTAGGGGGGGCCAGCTCCTACAATGAGCAGTTCTTC

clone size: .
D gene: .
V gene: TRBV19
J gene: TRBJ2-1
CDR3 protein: CASLQGYNEQFF
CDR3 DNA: TGTGCCAGCCTTCAGGGTTACAATGAGCAGTTCTTC

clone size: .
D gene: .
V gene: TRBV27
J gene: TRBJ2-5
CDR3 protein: CASSLSLGETQYF
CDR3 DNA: TGTGCCAGCAGTTTAAGTCTAGGAGAGACCCAGTACTTC

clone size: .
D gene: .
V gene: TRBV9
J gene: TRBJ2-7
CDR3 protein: CASSVVQDSSYEQYF
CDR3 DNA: TGTGCCAGCAGCGTAGTACAGGACAGTTCCTACGAGCAGTACTTC

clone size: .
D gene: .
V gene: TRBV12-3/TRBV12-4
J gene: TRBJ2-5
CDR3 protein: CASSLSSGETQYF
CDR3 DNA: TGTGCCAGCAGTTTGTCTTCCGGGGAGACCCAGTACTTC

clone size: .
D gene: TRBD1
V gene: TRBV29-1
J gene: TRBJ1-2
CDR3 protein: CSVAAGGDYGYTF
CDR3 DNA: TGCAGCGTTGCTGCAGGGGGCGACTATGGCTACACCTTC

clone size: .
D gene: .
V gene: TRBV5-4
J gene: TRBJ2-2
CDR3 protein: CASSRGRLVANTGELFF
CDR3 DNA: TGTGCCAGCAGCCGGGGTCGGCTGGTCGCGAACACCGGGGAGCTGTTTTTT

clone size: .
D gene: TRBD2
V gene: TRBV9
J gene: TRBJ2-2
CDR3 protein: CASSPSGGGHTGELFF
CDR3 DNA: TGTGCCAGCAGCCCTAGCGGGGGGGGGCACACCGGGGAGCTGTTTTTT

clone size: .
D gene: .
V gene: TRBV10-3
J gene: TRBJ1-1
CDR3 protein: CAISQGFRKTEAFF
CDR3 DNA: TGTGCCATCAGCCAGGGGTTCCGAAAAACTGAAGCTTTCTTT

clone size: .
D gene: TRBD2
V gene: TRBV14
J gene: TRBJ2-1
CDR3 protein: CASSPSEWRGGREQFF
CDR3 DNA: TGTGCCAGCAGCCCGAGTGAGTGGCGGGGGGGCCGGGAGCAGTTCTTC

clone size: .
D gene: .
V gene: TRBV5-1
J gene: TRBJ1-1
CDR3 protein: CASRKGEDTEAFF
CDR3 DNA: TGCGCCAGCAGGAAAGGGGAGGACACTGAAGCTTTCTTT